This T cell receptor beta chain originates from a study of Ad26.COV2.S vaccination and SARS-CoV-2 variants. Across the study: The study gave Ad26.COV2.S intramuscularly, once or twice 56 days apart.

Method: immunoSEQ multiplex PCR; TCRdb's copy keeps in-frame clones and lacks some. The table has 300,000 to 350,000 clones, roughly 86% seen once; the top ten hold approximately 1.9%. The treatment here: some 20 received Ad26.COV2.S at low or high dose, single or two shots; about 5 received placebo; per-sample allocation not given. Specimen acquisition occurred on day 63 following the initial vaccine or placebo injection. Adults aged 18-55 years in Boston included the donor. As its vector, the vaccine had Ad26, which expressed Wuhan-strain SARS-CoV-2 spike. The ends were cut back, 6 bases at V and 5 bases at J, with 13 bases in the middle. There are 14 residues in the CDR3. Germline V CDR1 and CDR2: KGHSH, LQKENI.

The source material was peripheral blood, sampled in a trial of Ad26.COV2.S vaccine versus placebo. The TCR was taken from a person aged 18 to 65 who received the Ad26.COV2.S COVID-19 vaccine or a placebo. The chain has TRBV18 and TRBJ1-4; possibly TRBD1 for D (6 bases). CDR3 in DNA: TGTGCCAGCTCGTTTGACAGGAAAAATGAAAAACTGTTTTTT. Encoded protein: CASSFDRKNEKLFF. Together with reference TRBV18 and TRBJ1-4, the CDR3 gives the full variable domain: NAGVMQNPRHLVRRRGQEARLRCSPMKGHSHVYWYRQLPEEGLKFMVYLQKENIIDESGMPKERFSAEFPKEGPSILRIQQVVRGDSAAYFCASSFDRKNEKLFFGSGTQLSVL.